This TCR beta chain appears in the sequencing data of a study of T cells after yellow fever vaccination. Study conclusions and caveats: Boosting was followed by the reappearance of most primary-vaccination clones (around 96% CD4, 85% to 90% CD8).

Ten or more counts support this clonotype. The antigen remains unidentified. The V end was cut by 2 bases, the J end by 6 bases, with 17 bases between. The CDR3 has 15 residues. Looked up from germline, CDR1 is SGHTA and CDR2 is FQGNSA. By 5'RACE template switching, TCR cDNA was produced, with a universal primer site and UMIs added in the process. TCRdb redid the calling of the 5' RACE reads with MiXCR, one entry per CDR3 protein. Of 250,000 to 350,000 distinct CDR3 sequences in the sample, over 3.5% are singletons; the top ten hold 15% to 20%. The source is a man aged 18 to 29 who received the YFV17D yellow fever vaccine. The specimen was PBMCs, collected 15 days after the yellow fever booster vaccination. This chain uses TRBV7-2 with TRBJ2-7; no reliable D call. CDR3 sequence reads: CASSLNVGLPPEQYF. DNA of the CDR3: TGTGCCAGCAGCTTAAACGTCGGGCTTCCTCCCGAGCAGTACTTC.